A selection of T cell receptor beta chains follows, all from one sample in a study of T cell changes during pregnancy in multiple sclerosis. The protocol was immunoSEQ multiplex PCR, while the TCRdb copy is restricted to in-frame clones and leaves out a portion. The sample carries roughly 65,000 clones, around nine tenths recorded once. Sample: peripheral blood, taken in the third trimester of pregnancy. These TCRs come from a female donor in good health, enrolled as a control in a pregnancy study. Each CDR3 is given with its conserved first and last residue. Each record gives: J gene, clone size, V gene, D gene, CDR3 DNA, CDR3 protein. The D gene is left open where the match is weak. The size of a clone is reported for some rows only, either as once, few or many, or as a class for expanded clones.

j_gene: TRBJ1-6; abundance: .; v_gene: TRBV7-9; d_gene: .; CDR3nt: TGTGCCAGCAGCTTAGTACAGCCTAATTCACCCCTCCACTTT; CDR3aa: CASSLVQPNSPLHF
j_gene: TRBJ2-4; abundance: .; v_gene: TRBV4-1; d_gene: TRBD1; CDR3nt: TGCGCCAGCAGCCAAGATAAGACAGGGGTTGGCAAAAACATTCAGTACTTC; CDR3aa: CASSQDKTGVGKNIQYF
j_gene: TRBJ2-7; abundance: .; v_gene: TRBV7-2; d_gene: .; CDR3nt: TGTGCCAGCAGCTTAGCCGGGACACCAACCTACGAGCAGTACTTC; CDR3aa: CASSLAGTPTYEQYF
j_gene: TRBJ2-1; abundance: .; v_gene: TRBV14; d_gene: .; CDR3nt: TGTGCCAGCAGCCAGGGGGCTCGTAGCGCTGAGCAGTTCTTC; CDR3aa: CASSQGARSAEQFF
j_gene: TRBJ2-1; abundance: .; v_gene: TRBV5-1; d_gene: .; CDR3nt: TGCGCCAGCAGCTTGGGTGGCAGTAACGTCAATGAGCAGTTCTTC; CDR3aa: CASSLGGSNVNEQFF
j_gene: TRBJ1-1; abundance: .; v_gene: TRBV6-5; d_gene: .; CDR3nt: TGTGCCAGCAGTTACTCGGACAGAGAGAACACTGAAGCTTTCTTT; CDR3aa: CASSYSDRENTEAFF
j_gene: TRBJ2-7; abundance: .; v_gene: TRBV7-9; d_gene: .; CDR3nt: TGTGCCAGCAGTCTCCCCATAGTCCACGAGCAGTACTTC; CDR3aa: CASSLPIVHEQYF
j_gene: TRBJ1-3; abundance: .; v_gene: TRBV2; d_gene: .; CDR3nt: TGTGCCAGCAGTGAAGGGGGGGGTTCCGGAAACACCATATATTTT; CDR3aa: CASSEGGGSGNTIYF
j_gene: TRBJ1-4; abundance: .; v_gene: TRBV10-2; d_gene: .; CDR3nt: TGCGCCAGCAGTGAACAGCCCTTTTCTGGAAAACTGTTTTTT; CDR3aa: CASSEQPFSGKLFF
j_gene: TRBJ2-5; abundance: .; v_gene: TRBV6-5; d_gene: TRBD2; CDR3nt: TGTGCCAGCAGTTCCCCGGGGAGCGGGGGAGGTGAGACCCAGTACTTC; CDR3aa: CASSSPGSGGGETQYF
j_gene: TRBJ1-2; abundance: once; v_gene: TRBV4-3; d_gene: TRBD1; CDR3nt: TGCGCCAGCAGCCAGCCAGGAATCACAGGGGAGAAGGGGGTCGACGGCTACACCTTC; CDR3aa: CASSQPGITGEKGVDGYTF
j_gene: TRBJ1-1; abundance: few; v_gene: TRBV7-9; d_gene: TRBD1; CDR3nt: TGTGCCAGCAGCCCGACAGGGGGCCCTGAAGCTTTCTTT; CDR3aa: CASSPTGGPEAFF
j_gene: TRBJ1-1; abundance: .; v_gene: TRBV5-1; d_gene: .; CDR3nt: TGCGCCAGCAGCTTGGAGTCGGGAAGCGCGGTCAGGAACACTGAAGCTTTCTTT; CDR3aa: CASSLESGSAVRNTEAFF
j_gene: TRBJ2-7; abundance: .; v_gene: TRBV19; d_gene: .; CDR3nt: TGTGCCAGTAGTAAGACAGCTGGCTTCTACGAGCAGTACTTC; CDR3aa: CASSKTAGFYEQYF
j_gene: TRBJ2-5; abundance: .; v_gene: TRBV7-2; d_gene: TRBD2; CDR3nt: TGTGCCAGCAGCATCGGGACTAGCGGGGGGGGCCAGTACTTC; CDR3aa: CASSIGTSGGGQYF
j_gene: TRBJ1-6; abundance: .; v_gene: TRBV5-6; d_gene: .; CDR3nt: TGTGCCAGCAGCTCTTACCAGGGTGGGGCAATTTCACCCCTCCACTTT; CDR3aa: CASSSYQGGAISPLHF
j_gene: TRBJ2-1; abundance: .; v_gene: TRBV7-9; d_gene: .; CDR3nt: TGTGCCAGCAGCTTAGCGATGACAAAGTACAATGAGCAGTTCTTC; CDR3aa: CASSLAMTKYNEQFF
j_gene: TRBJ1-3; abundance: once; v_gene: TRBV7-9; d_gene: .; CDR3nt: TGTGCCAGCAGCTTATTACAGGGCGGAGGAAACACCATATATTTT; CDR3aa: CASSLLQGGGNTIYF
j_gene: TRBJ1-6; abundance: .; v_gene: TRBV7-9; d_gene: .; CDR3nt: TGTGCCAGCTCAAGGGGAACCGTAGATTCACCCCTCCACTTT; CDR3aa: CASSRGTVDSPLHF
j_gene: TRBJ2-7; abundance: .; v_gene: TRBV7-3; d_gene: TRBD1; CDR3nt: TGTGCCAGCAGCTCTGGGACAGACGAGCAGTACTTC; CDR3aa: CASSSGTDEQYF
j_gene: TRBJ2-2; abundance: few; v_gene: TRBV30; d_gene: TRBD1; CDR3nt: TGTGCCTGGGACAGGGGAAATTATAAGGCCGGGGAGCTGTTTTTT; CDR3aa: CAWDRGNYKAGELFF
j_gene: TRBJ2-1; abundance: .; v_gene: TRBV27; d_gene: .; CDR3nt: TGTGCCAGCACTGAGGGGGATTACAATGAGCAGTTCTTC; CDR3aa: CASTEGDYNEQFF
j_gene: TRBJ2-5; abundance: .; v_gene: TRBV13; d_gene: TRBD1; CDR3nt: TGTGCCAGCAGCCCTTGGACAGGGGAAGAGACCCAGTACTTC; CDR3aa: CASSPWTGEETQYF
j_gene: TRBJ1-2; abundance: .; v_gene: TRBV27; d_gene: .; CDR3nt: TGTGCCAGCAGTTCCGACATTAACTATGGCTACACCTTC; CDR3aa: CASSSDINYGYTF
j_gene: TRBJ2-1; abundance: .; v_gene: TRBV11-2; d_gene: TRBD1; CDR3nt: TGTGCCAGCAGCTTAGGATCGGGGGACAGGGGATACAATGAGCAGTTCTTC; CDR3aa: CASSLGSGDRGYNEQFF
j_gene: TRBJ1-2; abundance: .; v_gene: TRBV19; d_gene: TRBD1; CDR3nt: TGTGCCAGCCACCGGGACAGGGGGTCAGGGTATGGCTACACCTTC; CDR3aa: CASHRDRGSGYGYTF
j_gene: TRBJ1-2; abundance: .; v_gene: TRBV27; d_gene: .; CDR3nt: TGTGCCAGCAGTTTCGGGGCTAACTATGGCTACACCTTC; CDR3aa: CASSFGANYGYTF
j_gene: TRBJ1-1; abundance: .; v_gene: TRBV7-9; d_gene: TRBD1; CDR3nt: TGTGCCAGCAGTCGAACAGGGGACACTGAAGCTTTCTTT; CDR3aa: CASSRTGDTEAFF
j_gene: TRBJ1-4; abundance: .; v_gene: TRBV30; d_gene: .; CDR3nt: TGTGCCTGGAGGGGGCTTTCTAATGAAAAACTGTTTTTT; CDR3aa: CAWRGLSNEKLFF
j_gene: TRBJ2-1; abundance: .; v_gene: TRBV7-9; d_gene: TRBD2; CDR3nt: TGTGCCAGCAGGCTAGCGGGGTTAAATGAGCAGTTCTTC; CDR3aa: CASRLAGLNEQFF
j_gene: TRBJ2-2; abundance: once; v_gene: TRBV5-1; d_gene: TRBD2; CDR3nt: TGCGCCAGCAGCATACTAGCGGGGAGGGCGAACACCGGGGAGCTGTTTTTT; CDR3aa: CASSILAGRANTGELFF
j_gene: TRBJ2-5; abundance: once; v_gene: TRBV6-5; d_gene: TRBD2; CDR3nt: TGTGCCAGCCTCCCCCTAGCGGGGGGGACCCAGTACTTC; CDR3aa: CASLPLAGGTQYF
j_gene: TRBJ2-2; abundance: .; v_gene: TRBV6-6; d_gene: TRBD1; CDR3nt: TGTGCCAGCAGTTACGGACAGGGGATCTCGGGGGAGCTGTTTTTT; CDR3aa: CASSYGQGISGELFF
j_gene: TRBJ1-5; abundance: .; v_gene: TRBV28; d_gene: TRBD1; CDR3nt: TGTGCCAGCACCCGACAGGGGGCTCGCAATCAGCCCCAGCATTTT; CDR3aa: CASTRQGARNQPQHF
j_gene: TRBJ2-3; abundance: .; v_gene: TRBV7-6; d_gene: TRBD2; CDR3nt: TGTGCCAGCAGCTCCCCAGCGGGGGGACCAGATACGCAGTATTTT; CDR3aa: CASSSPAGGPDTQYF
j_gene: TRBJ1-1; abundance: .; v_gene: TRBV9; d_gene: .; CDR3nt: TGTGCCAGCAGCGTAGTGGAGACCACGACTGAAGCTTTCTTT; CDR3aa: CASSVVETTTEAFF
j_gene: TRBJ2-1; abundance: .; v_gene: TRBV7-2; d_gene: TRBD1; CDR3nt: TGTGCCAGCAGCCGGGACAGCAAGGACAATGAGCAGTTCTTC; CDR3aa: CASSRDSKDNEQFF
j_gene: TRBJ2-3; abundance: once; v_gene: TRBV15; d_gene: TRBD2; CDR3nt: TGTGCCACCAGCAGAGGTTCGGCTAGCGGAGATTCTAGCACAGATACGCAGTATTTT; CDR3aa: CATSRGSASGDSSTDTQYF
j_gene: TRBJ2-7; abundance: .; v_gene: TRBV6-1; d_gene: .; CDR3nt: TGTGCCAGCAGTGGGGCGGCAGGGCCCTCCGAGCAGTACTTC; CDR3aa: CASSGAAGPSEQYF
j_gene: TRBJ2-7; abundance: .; v_gene: TRBV5-4; d_gene: .; CDR3nt: TGTGCCAGCAGCCCACAGGGTGGTACTTCGGGCGAGCAGTACTTC; CDR3aa: CASSPQGGTSGEQYF
j_gene: TRBJ1-2; abundance: .; v_gene: TRBV7-9; d_gene: .; CDR3nt: TGTGCCAGCAGCTTACCCCTAGGAGCTAACTATGGCTACACCTTC; CDR3aa: CASSLPLGANYGYTF
j_gene: TRBJ1-5; abundance: .; v_gene: TRBV5-5; d_gene: TRBD1; CDR3nt: TGTGCCAGCAGCTCCTCTCCCCGGGACAGGGCGGATCAGCCCCAGCATTTT; CDR3aa: CASSSSPRDRADQPQHF
j_gene: TRBJ2-1; abundance: .; v_gene: TRBV7-2; d_gene: TRBD1; CDR3nt: TGTGCCAGCAGCAGGGGACAGATTAATGAGCAGTTCTTC; CDR3aa: CASSRGQINEQFF
j_gene: TRBJ2-7; abundance: .; v_gene: TRBV30; d_gene: .; CDR3nt: TGTGCCTGGAGCCGAACAGGGAGCGAGCAGTACTTC; CDR3aa: CAWSRTGSEQYF
j_gene: TRBJ1-2; abundance: .; v_gene: TRBV5-6; d_gene: .; CDR3nt: TGTGCCAGCAGCTCTGGCGGGCGCAACTATGGCTACACCTTC; CDR3aa: CASSSGGRNYGYTF
j_gene: TRBJ2-5; abundance: .; v_gene: TRBV9; d_gene: TRBD2; CDR3nt: TGTGCCAGCAGCGCGCGGGGGGTCCAAGAGACCCAGTACTTC; CDR3aa: CASSARGVQETQYF
j_gene: TRBJ1-5; abundance: .; v_gene: TRBV2; d_gene: .; CDR3nt: TGTGCCAGCAGTCCATGGGGGGATCAGCCCCAGCATTTT; CDR3aa: CASSPWGDQPQHF
j_gene: TRBJ1-5; abundance: .; v_gene: TRBV19; d_gene: .; CDR3nt: TGTGCCAGTAGTATCCTGAGGTATAGCAATCAGCCCCAGCATTTT; CDR3aa: CASSILRYSNQPQHF
j_gene: TRBJ1-4; abundance: .; v_gene: TRBV4-3; d_gene: TRBD1; CDR3nt: TGCGCCAGCAGCCGAATTACAGGGGTCCCTAATGAAAAACTGTTTTTT; CDR3aa: CASSRITGVPNEKLFF
j_gene: TRBJ1-2; abundance: .; v_gene: TRBV5-8; d_gene: .; CDR3nt: TGTGCCAGCAGCTTTACAGGGAACTATGGCTACACCTTC; CDR3aa: CASSFTGNYGYTF
j_gene: TRBJ2-7; abundance: .; v_gene: TRBV7-8; d_gene: .; CDR3nt: TGTGCCAGCAGTTATGACAGAGTCTACGAGCAGTACTTC; CDR3aa: CASSYDRVYEQYF
j_gene: TRBJ2-1; abundance: .; v_gene: TRBV2; d_gene: TRBD2; CDR3nt: TGTGCCAGCAGTGCCGGGACTAGCGGCTACAATGAGCAGTTCTTC; CDR3aa: CASSAGTSGYNEQFF
j_gene: TRBJ2-1; abundance: .; v_gene: TRBV4-3; d_gene: TRBD2; CDR3nt: TGCGCCAGCAGCCAAGGAGAAGGACTAGCGGGGGGGTGGGGGCAGTTCTTC; CDR3aa: CASSQGEGLAGGWGQFF
j_gene: TRBJ1-2; abundance: few; v_gene: TRBV6-5; d_gene: .; CDR3nt: TGTGCCAGCAGTTACGGACTTGGCTACACCTTC; CDR3aa: CASSYGLGYTF
j_gene: TRBJ1-1; abundance: few; v_gene: TRBV4-3; d_gene: TRBD1; CDR3nt: TGCGCCAGCAGCCCCCTGACAGGGGCGCCCACTGAAGCTTTCTTT; CDR3aa: CASSPLTGAPTEAFF